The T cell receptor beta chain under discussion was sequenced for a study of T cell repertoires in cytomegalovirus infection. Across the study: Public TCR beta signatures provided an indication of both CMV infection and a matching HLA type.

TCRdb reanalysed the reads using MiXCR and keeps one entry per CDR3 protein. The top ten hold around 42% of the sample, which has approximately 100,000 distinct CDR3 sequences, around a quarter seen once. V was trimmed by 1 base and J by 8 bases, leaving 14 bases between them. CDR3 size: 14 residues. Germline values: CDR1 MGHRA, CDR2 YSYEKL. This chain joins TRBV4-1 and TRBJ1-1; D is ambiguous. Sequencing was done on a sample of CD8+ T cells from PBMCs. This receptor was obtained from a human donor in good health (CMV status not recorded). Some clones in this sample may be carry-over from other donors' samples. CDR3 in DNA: TGCGCCAGCAGCCAAGGACCCCTTAGTGTAGAAGCTTTCTTT. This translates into CASSQGPLSVEAFF.